This T cell receptor (beta chain) is drawn from a study of CD8 T cells in Susac syndrome. The wider study: When their blood was taken, patients with Susac syndrome were therapy-naive, taking corticosteroids, or taking intravenous immunoglobulin alone.

cDNA came from roughly 0.5 to 1 ug RNA primed by random hexamers. An immunoSEQ multiplex PCR amplified TCR beta CDR3 over 54 Vbeta and 13 Jbeta. TCRdb re-called the immunoSEQ multiplex PCR reads with MiXCR, one entry per CDR3 protein. Among about 150,000 distinct CDR3 sequences listed, 85% to 95% were seen once. TEMRA cells were FACS-enriched, while CD8+ and CD4+ T cells were negatively isolated. The clonotype was recovered from a human donor with Susac syndrome. The sample consisted of CD4+ T cells from PBMCs.

The CDR3 sequence: CASSVRDRETQYF. Written as DNA, the CDR3 is TGTGCCAGCAGCGTCCGGGACAGAGAGACCCAGTACTTC. The chain combines TRBV7-3 with TRBJ2-5, with 7 positions matching TRBD1. This CDR3 is 13 amino acids long. With V trimmed by 5 bases and J by 4 bases, 4 bases remained unmatched. From germline, CDR1 is SGHTA and CDR2 FQGTGA.